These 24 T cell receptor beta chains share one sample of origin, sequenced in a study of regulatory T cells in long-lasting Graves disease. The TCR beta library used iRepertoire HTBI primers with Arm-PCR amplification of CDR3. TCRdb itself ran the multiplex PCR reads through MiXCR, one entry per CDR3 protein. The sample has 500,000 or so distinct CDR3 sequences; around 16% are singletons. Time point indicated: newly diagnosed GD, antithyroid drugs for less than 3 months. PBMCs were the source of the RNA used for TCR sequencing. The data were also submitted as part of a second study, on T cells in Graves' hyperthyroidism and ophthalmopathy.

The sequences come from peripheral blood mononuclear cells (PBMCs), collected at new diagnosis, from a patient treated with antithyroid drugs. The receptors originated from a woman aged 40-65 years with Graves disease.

The DNA of the CDR3 is TGCGCCAGCAGCTTGATTGGGGGGGCCCGGGAGACCCAGTACTTC. This sequence encodes CASSLIGGARETQYF. The chain carries TRBV5-1 and TRBJ2-5, with D possibly matching TRBD2 (7 bases). The V and J ends lost 1 base and 5 bases respectively, with 15 bases between them. CDR1 and CDR2 (germline): SGHRS, YFSETQ. This CDR3 is 15 amino acids long. Complete variable domain (other parts from reference TRBV5-1 and TRBJ2-5): KAGVTQTPRYLIKTRGQQVTLSCSPISGHRSVSWYQQTPGQGLQFLFEYFSETQRNKGNFPGRFSGRQFSNSRSEMNVSTLELGDSALYLCASSLIGGARETQYFGPGTRLLVL.

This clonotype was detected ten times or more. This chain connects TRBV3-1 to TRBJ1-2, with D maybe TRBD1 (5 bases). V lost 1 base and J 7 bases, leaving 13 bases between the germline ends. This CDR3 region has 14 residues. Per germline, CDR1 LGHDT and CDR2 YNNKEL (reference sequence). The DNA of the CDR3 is TGTGCCAGCAGCCAAGTCGTGGGGACGGCTGGCTACACCTTC. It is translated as CASSQVVGTAGYTF.

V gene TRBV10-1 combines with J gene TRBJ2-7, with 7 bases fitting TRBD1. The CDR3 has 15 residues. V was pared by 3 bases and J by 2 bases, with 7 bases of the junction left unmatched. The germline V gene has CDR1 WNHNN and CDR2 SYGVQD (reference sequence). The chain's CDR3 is CASSDSRQGPYEQYF. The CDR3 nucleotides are TGCGCCAGCAGTGACTCTCGACAGGGTCCCTACGAGCAGTACTTC.

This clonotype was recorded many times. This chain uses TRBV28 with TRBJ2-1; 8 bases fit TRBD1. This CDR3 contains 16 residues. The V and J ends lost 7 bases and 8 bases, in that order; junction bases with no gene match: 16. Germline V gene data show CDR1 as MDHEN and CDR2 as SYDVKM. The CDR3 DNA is TGTGCCAGCACTCCGACGGGCAGGGGGCGATCTGATGAGCAGTTCTTC. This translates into CASTPTGRGRSDEQFF.

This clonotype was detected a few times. This CDR3 is CASRPWTDQETQYF. The CDR3, as DNA: TGTGCCAGCAGGCCCTGGACCGACCAAGAGACCCAGTACTTC. The J gene is TRBJ2-5, the V gene TRBV7-9, with D uncertain. The CDR3 loop spans 14 amino acids. Germline values: CDR1 SEHNR, CDR2 FQNEAQ (reference sequence). The V end was cut by 6 bases, the J end by 0 bases, with 11 bases between.

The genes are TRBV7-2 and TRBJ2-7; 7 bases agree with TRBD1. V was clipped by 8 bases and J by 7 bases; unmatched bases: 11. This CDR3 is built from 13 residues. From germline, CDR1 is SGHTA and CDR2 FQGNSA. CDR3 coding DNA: TGTGCCAGCTCAGACAGGGTTGTGAGGGAGCAGTACTTC. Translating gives CASSDRVVREQYF.

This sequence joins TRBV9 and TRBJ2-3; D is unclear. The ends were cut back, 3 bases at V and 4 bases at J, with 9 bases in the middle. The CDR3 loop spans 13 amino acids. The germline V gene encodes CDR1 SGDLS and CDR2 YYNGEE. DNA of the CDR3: TGTGCCAGCAGCGCCTGGCGAGCAGATACGCAGTATTTT. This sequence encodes CASSAWRADTQYF.

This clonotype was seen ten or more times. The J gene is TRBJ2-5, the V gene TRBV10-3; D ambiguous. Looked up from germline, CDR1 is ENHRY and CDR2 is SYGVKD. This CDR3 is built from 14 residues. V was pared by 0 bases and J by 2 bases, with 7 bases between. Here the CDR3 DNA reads TGTGCCATCAGTGAGTCTGGGAAGCAAGAGACCCAGTACTTC. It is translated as CAISESGKQETQYF.

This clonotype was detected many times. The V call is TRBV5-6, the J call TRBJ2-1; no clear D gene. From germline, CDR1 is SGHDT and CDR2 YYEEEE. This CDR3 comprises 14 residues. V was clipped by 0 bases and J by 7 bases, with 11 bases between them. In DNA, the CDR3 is TGTGCCAGCAGCTTGGTGGGCGGCAGAAATGAGCAGTTCTTC. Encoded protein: CASSLVGGRNEQFF.

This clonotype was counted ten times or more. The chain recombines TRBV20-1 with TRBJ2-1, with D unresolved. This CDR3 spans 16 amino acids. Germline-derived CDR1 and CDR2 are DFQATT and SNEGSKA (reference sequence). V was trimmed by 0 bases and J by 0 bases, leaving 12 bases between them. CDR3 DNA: TGCAGTGCTAGAGACTTGGACCTAAGCTCCTACAATGAGCAGTTCTTC. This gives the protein CSARDLDLSSYNEQFF.

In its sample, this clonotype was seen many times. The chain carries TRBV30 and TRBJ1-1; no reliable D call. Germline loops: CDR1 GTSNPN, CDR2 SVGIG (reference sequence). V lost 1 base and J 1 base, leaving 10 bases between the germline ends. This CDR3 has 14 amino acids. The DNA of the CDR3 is TGTGCCTGGAGTGAACAGCTCCCGAACACTGAAGCTTTCTTT. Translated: CAWSEQLPNTEAFF.

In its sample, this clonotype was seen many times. The CDR3: CASTAGQGSYEQYF. CDR3 DNA: TGCGCCAGCACCGCGGGACAGGGCTCCTACGAGCAGTACTTC. The gene calls are TRBV5-1 and TRBJ2-7; TRBD1 aligns across 9 bases. The CDR3 extends over 14 amino acids. The junction had 4 bases not matched to a gene; V was cut back by 6 bases and J by 0 bases. CDR1 is SGHRS and CDR2 is YFSETQ in the germline V gene.

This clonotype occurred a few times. CDR3 amino acids: CASSQDGQVDAFF. The CDR3, as DNA: TGTGCCAGCAGCCAAGATGGCCAGGTCGACGCTTTCTTT. This chain links TRBV3-1 with TRBJ1-1; unclear D gene. The CDR3 has 13 amino acids. V lost 0 bases and J lost 11, with 13 bases in between. The germline gives CDR1 LGHDT, CDR2 YNNKEL (reference sequence).

CDR3 DNA: TGCGCCAGCAGCTCATTGGAGGGACTAGCGACAGATACGCAGTATTTT. It yields the protein CASSSLEGLATDTQYF. This sequence joins TRBV5-1 and TRBJ2-3, with 10 bases lining up with TRBD2. The CDR3 is made up of 16 amino acids. V lost 3 bases and J lost 3; bases outside the gene matches: 7. CDR1 is SGHRS, CDR2 YFSETQ, per germline.

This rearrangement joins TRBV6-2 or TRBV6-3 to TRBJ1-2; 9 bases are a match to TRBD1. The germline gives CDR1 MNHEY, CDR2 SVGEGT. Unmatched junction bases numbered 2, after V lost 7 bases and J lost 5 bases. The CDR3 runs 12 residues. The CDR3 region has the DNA TGTGCCAGCATGGGGACAGGGTATGGCTACACCTTC. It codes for CASMGTGYGYTF.

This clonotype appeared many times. Here the CDR3 DNA reads TGTGCCAGCAGCCACAGACGGTTCGAAAAATATGGCTACACCTTC. Encoded protein: CASSHRRFEKYGYTF. V is TRBV3-1 and J is TRBJ1-2; D unresolved. The CDR3 consists of 15 residues. CDR1 and CDR2 from the germline V gene are LGHDT and YNNKEL (reference sequence). The V gene lost 3 bases and the J gene lost 5 bases, with 16 bases spanning the gap.

CDR3 in amino acids: CASSLELARYEQYF. In DNA, the CDR3 is TGCGCCAGCAGCTTGGAACTAGCCAGATACGAGCAGTACTTC. V is TRBV5-1 and J is TRBJ2-7; possibly TRBD2 for D (6 bases). V lost 0 bases and J 4 bases, leaving 11 bases between the germline ends. Germline CDR1 is SGHRS and CDR2 is YFSETQ. The CDR3 is 14 residues long. Using reference TRBV5-1 and TRBJ2-7 for the parts outside the CDR3, the full variable domain is KAGVTQTPRYLIKTRGQQVTLSCSPISGHRSVSWYQQTPGQGLQFLFEYFSETQRNKGNFPGRFSGRQFSNSRSEMNVSTLELGDSALYLCASSLELARYEQYFGPGTRLTVT.

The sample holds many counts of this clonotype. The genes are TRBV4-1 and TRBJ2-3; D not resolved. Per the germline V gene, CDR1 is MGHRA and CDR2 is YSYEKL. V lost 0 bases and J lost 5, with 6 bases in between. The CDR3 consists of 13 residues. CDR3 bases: TGCGCCAGCAGCCAAGAATGGGGAGATACGCAGTATTTT. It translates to CASSQEWGDTQYF.

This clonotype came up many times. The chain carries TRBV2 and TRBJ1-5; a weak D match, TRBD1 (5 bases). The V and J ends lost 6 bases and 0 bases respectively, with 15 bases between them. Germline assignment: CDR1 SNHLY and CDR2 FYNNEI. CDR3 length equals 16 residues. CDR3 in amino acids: CASSLGPINSNQPQHF. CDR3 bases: TGTGCCAGCAGCCTGGGACCGATCAATAGCAATCAGCCCCAGCATTTT.

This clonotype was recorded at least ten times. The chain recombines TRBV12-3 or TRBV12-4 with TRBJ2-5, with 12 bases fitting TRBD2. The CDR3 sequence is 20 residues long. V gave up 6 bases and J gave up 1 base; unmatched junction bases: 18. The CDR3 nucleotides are TGTGCCAGCAGCCCTTGGGGGGAGACTAGCGGGGGCACCGGCCAAGAGACCCAGTACTTC. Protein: CASSPWGETSGGTGQETQYF.

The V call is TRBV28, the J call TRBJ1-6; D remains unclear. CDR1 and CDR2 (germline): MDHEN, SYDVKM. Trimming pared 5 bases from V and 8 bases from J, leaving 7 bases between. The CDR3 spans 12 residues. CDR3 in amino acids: CASSLRDSPLHF. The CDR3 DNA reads TGTGCCAGCAGTCTTAGGGATTCACCCCTCCACTTT.

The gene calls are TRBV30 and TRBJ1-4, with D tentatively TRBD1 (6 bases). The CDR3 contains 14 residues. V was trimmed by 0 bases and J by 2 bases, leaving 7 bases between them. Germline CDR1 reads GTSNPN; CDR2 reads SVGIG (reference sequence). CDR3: CAWSVQGTNEKLFF. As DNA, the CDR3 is TGTGCCTGGAGTGTTCAGGGGACTAATGAAAAACTGTTTTTT.

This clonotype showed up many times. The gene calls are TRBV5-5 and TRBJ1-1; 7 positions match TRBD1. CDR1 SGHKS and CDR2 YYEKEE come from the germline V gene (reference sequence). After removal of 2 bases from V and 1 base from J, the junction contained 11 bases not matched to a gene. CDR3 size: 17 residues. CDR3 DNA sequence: TGTGCCAGCAGCTTATCCCCACCGGGACAGCCGAACACTGAAGCTTTCTTT. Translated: CASSLSPPGQPNTEAFF.

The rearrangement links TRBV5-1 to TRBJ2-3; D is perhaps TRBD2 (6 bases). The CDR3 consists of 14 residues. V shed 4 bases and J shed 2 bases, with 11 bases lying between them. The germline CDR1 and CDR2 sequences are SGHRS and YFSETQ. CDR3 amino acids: CASSGGRPTDTQYF. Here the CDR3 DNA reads TGCGCCAGCAGCGGAGGGAGGCCCACAGATACGCAGTATTTT.